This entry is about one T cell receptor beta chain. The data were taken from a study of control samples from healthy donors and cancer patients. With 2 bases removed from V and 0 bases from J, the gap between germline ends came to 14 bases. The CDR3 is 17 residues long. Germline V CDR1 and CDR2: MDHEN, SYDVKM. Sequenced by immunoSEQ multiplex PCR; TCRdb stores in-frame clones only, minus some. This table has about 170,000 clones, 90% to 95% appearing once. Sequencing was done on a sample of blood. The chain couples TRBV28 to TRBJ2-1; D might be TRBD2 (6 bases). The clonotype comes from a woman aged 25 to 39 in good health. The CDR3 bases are TGTGCCAGCAGTTTACCGCTAGCGACTAGCTCCTACAATGAGCAGTTCTTC. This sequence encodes CASSLPLATSSYNEQFF. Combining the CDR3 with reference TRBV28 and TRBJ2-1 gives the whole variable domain DVKVTQSSRYLVKRTGEKVFLECVQDMDHENMFWYRQDPGLGLRLIYFSYDVKMKEKGDIPEGYSVSREKKERFSLILESASTNQTSMYLCASSLPLATSSYNEQFFGPGTRLTVL.